This TCR beta chain is drawn from a study of T cell changes during pregnancy in multiple sclerosis (dated by TCRdb to between 2018 and 2021). About the investigation overall: In women with multiple sclerosis, the researchers looked at how the T cell repertoire shifted as pregnancy progressed.

About this clone: The specificity of this receptor is unknown. It has no much larger one-base neighbor in the sample; base qualities were not kept.

The library was obtained by the immunoSEQ multiplex PCR assay. TCRdb took over this immuneACCESS table, retaining in-frame rearrangements with V and J assigned. Such tables are incomplete; in checked studies, under half of the missing clones stem from an unresolved V gene, and the remainder is unexplained. The sample data list about 57,000 clones, and around 90% of these were observed just once. The ten largest clones take up approximately 0.18% of the sample. Trimming takes 4 bases off V and 9 bases off J; junction bases not matched to a gene: 11. The germline V gene encodes CDR1 SEHNR and CDR2 FQNEAQ (reference sequence). The CDR3 has 17 amino acids, counting the end cysteine and phenylalanine. Only the CDR3 DNA stays, 51 bases, in frame from base 1.

The source was CD4+ T cells from peripheral blood mononuclear cells, collected in the second trimester of pregnancy. The sequence came from a female donor with multiple sclerosis, enrolled in a pregnancy study. In this chain, TRBV7-9 is recombined with TRBJ2-1; 14 bases in between match TRBD2. The bases are TGTGCCAGCAGCTCGCATAGACTAGCGGGAGGGCTGGGTGAGCAGTTCTTC. This yields the protein CASSSHRLAGGLGEQFF.